These 21 T cell receptor beta chains share one sample of origin, sequenced in a study of post-analysis software for immune sequencing data (dated by TCRdb to between 2014 and 2017). Results and caveats for the whole study, not just this receptor: Patients showed significantly higher frequencies than controls for roughly five TRBV segments, among them TRBV5-6, TRBV5-1 and TRBV20-1.

Library preparation was by PCR. The sample was run on an Illumina HiSeq 2500. To reduce PCR and sequencing biases, unique molecular identifiers were incorporated into the TCR beta cDNA libraries. TCRdb handled the public reads itself, with Q25 trimming in fastp and clone calling in MiXCR, and kept productive beta chains. All rows with the same CDR3 protein become a single entry with the most common DNA and genes. Counted in this sample were a few hundred thousand distinct CDR3 sequences; 30% to 45% of them appeared once. The ten largest clonotypes hold 13% of the sample. No antigens are known for them. The material sequenced was blood. The source of these receptors is a girl under 18 with multiple sclerosis.

This clonotype turned up a few times. The chain is built from TRBV12-3 or TRBV12-4 and TRBJ1-1; no reliable D call. V was shortened by 5 bases and J by 2 bases, with 12 bases between the two germline ends. The CDR3 consists of 14 residues. CDR3 residues: CASSAGGLNTEAFF. The CDR3 nucleotides are TGTGCCAGCAGTGCCGGAGGACTCAACACTGAAGCTTTCTTT.

Notes on this clonotype: An end of the junction differs from the germline gene, which may be a read error. The chain uses TRBV12-3 or TRBV12-4 and TRBJ1-1; D is possibly TRBD1 (6 bases). CDR3 length equals 15 residues. The CDR3 DNA follows: TGTGCCAGCAGTCTAATACAGGGCCTGAACACTGAAACTTTCTTT. It encodes CASSLIQGLNTETFF.

As to this clonotype: An end of the junction does not agree with germline; a read error may underlie this. This chain links TRBV5-1 with TRBJ2-5; D is undetermined. The CDR3 has 12 amino acids. Germline values: CDR1 SGHRS, CDR2 YFSETQ. The CDR3 DNA follows: TGCGCCAGCAGCGAAGAACAAGAGATCCAGTACTTC. This sequence encodes CASSEEQEIQYF. The full variable domain, in which reference TRBV5-1 and TRBJ2-5 provide the parts outside the CDR3, is KAGVTQTPRYLIKTRGQQVTLSCSPISGHRSVSWYQQTPGQGLQFLFEYFSETQRNKGNFPGRFSGRQFSNSRSEMNVSTLELGDSALYLCASSEEQEIQYFGPGTRLLVL.

Worth noting for this clonotype: A read error may account for a junction end that differs from germline. The chain carries TRBV12-3 or TRBV12-4 and TRBJ2-4, with 11 nucleotides matching TRBD2. The J call may be incorrect, as the DNA end agrees better with TRBJ2-5. This CDR3 has 15 residues. The CDR3 reads CASRTSGGNHETQYF. In DNA form, the CDR3 reads TGTGCCAGCAGAACTAGCGGGGGCAACCATGAGACCCAGTACTTC.

This clonotype was detected a few times. The chain joins TRBV7-2 to TRBJ1-5, with D possibly being TRBD1 (5 bases). Germline assignment: CDR1 SGHTA and CDR2 FQGNSA. The CDR3 has 14 amino acids. The ends were cut back, 5 bases at V and 5 bases at J, with 13 bases in the middle. The CDR3 spells CASSETRDHQPQHF. The CDR3 bases are TGTGCCAGCAGCGAAACGAGGGACCATCAGCCCCAGCATTTT.

This clonotype turned up a few times. The genes are TRBV29-1 and TRBJ2-5, with 8 bases fitting TRBD2. Germline V gene lookup returns CDR1 SQVTM and CDR2 ANQGSEA. The CDR3 consists of 16 residues. V shed 4 bases and J 0 bases; nucleotides not matched to a gene: 10. The CDR3 DNA sequence: TGCAGCGTTGCGGGTCGGCGGGGGGTGTACCAAGAGACCCAGTACTTC. Its protein is CSVAGRRGVYQETQYF.

This clonotype was recorded many times. This chain uses TRBV3-1 with TRBJ2-1; 7 nucleotides match TRBD2. The length of the CDR3 is 15 residues. The V gene end was trimmed by 3 bases and the J gene end by 0 bases; junction bases not matched to a gene: 2. In germline, CDR1 is LGHDT, CDR2 YNNKEL (reference sequence). Written as DNA, the CDR3 is TGTGCCAGCAGCCAGGGGAGGGTCTCCTACAATGAGCAGTTCTTC. Protein product: CASSQGRVSYNEQFF.

The genes are TRBV20-1 and TRBJ1-2; no clear D. V dropped 5 bases and J dropped 4 bases, with 23 bases sitting between them. Germline-derived CDR1 and CDR2 are DFQATT and SNEGSKA (reference sequence). This CDR3 is built from 16 residues. The DNA of the CDR3 is TGCAGTGCTTCTACCCCTCCTAGGACGGTTGGCTATGGCTACACCTTC. It yields the protein CSASTPPRTVGYGYTF.

This clonotype occurred a few times. The chain recombines TRBV27 with TRBJ2-7; D gene ambiguous. The CDR3 runs to 13 residues. Trimming pared 5 bases from V and 0 bases from J, leaving 8 bases between. In germline, CDR1 is MNHEY, CDR2 SMNVEV (reference sequence). The CDR3 here is CASSIAASYEQYF. The CDR3 DNA is TGTGCCAGCAGTATTGCAGCCTCCTACGAGCAGTACTTC.

The chain uses TRBV7-9 and TRBJ1-1, with unresolved D. V was shortened by 3 bases and J by 0 bases, with 11 bases between the two germline ends. This CDR3 comprises 15 residues. The germline gives CDR1 SEHNR, CDR2 FQNEAQ (reference sequence). In DNA form, the CDR3 reads TGTGCCAGCAGCTTCGGCCGCCGGGTGAACACTGAAGCTTTCTTT. It encodes CASSFGRRVNTEAFF.

A few counts support this clonotype. The V and J genes are TRBV5-1 and TRBJ2-7; D is undetermined. Trimming cost V 4 bases and J 0 bases, with 14 bases left between them. This CDR3 comprises 15 residues. Germline V gives CDR1 SGHRS, CDR2 YFSETQ. The CDR3 DNA sequence: TGCGCCAGCAGCGTGAATACCGGGTCCTCCTACGAGCAGTACTTC. This translates into CASSVNTGSSYEQYF.

This clonotype was observed a handful of times. The chain combines TRBV15 with TRBJ1-5; 8 bases agree with TRBD1. The trim removed 1 base at V and 7 bases at J, leaving 6 bases unmatched. CDR3 length equals 15 residues. Germline-derived CDR1 and CDR2 are LNHNV and YYDKDF (reference sequence). The CDR3 spells CATSRVGTGLQPQHF. The CDR3 DNA reads TGTGCCACCAGCAGAGTGGGGACAGGCTTACAGCCCCAGCATTTT.

The J gene is TRBJ2-5, the V gene TRBV6-1; 12 positions agree with TRBD2. With 2 bases clipped from V and 4 bases from J, the junction kept 2 bases outside the gene matches. Germline lookup yields CDR1 MNHNS and CDR2 SASEGT. The CDR3 is made up of 15 amino acids. In nucleotides, the CDR3 is TGTGCCAGCAGTGAACCGACTAGCGGGGGAGAGACCCAGTACTTC. It encodes CASSEPTSGGETQYF.

The sample holds a few counts of this clonotype. The chain links TRBV6-6 to TRBJ2-1, with D perhaps being TRBD1 or TRBD2 (5 bases each). V was shortened by 8 bases and J by 3 bases, with 23 bases between the two germline ends. The CDR3 is 17 residues long. From germline, CDR1 is MNHNY and CDR2 SVGAGI (reference sequence). CDR3 DNA sequence: TGTGCCAGCCCACGATCGAGGGGCAGAGAATTCTACAATGAGCAGTTCTTC. Its protein product is CASPRSRGREFYNEQFF.

The sample holds a few counts of this clonotype. The rearrangement uses TRBV20-1 and TRBJ2-7; TRBD1 matches at 10 bases. J lost 3 bases, V lost 6 bases, and 11 bases had no gene match. The CDR3 runs 15 residues. The germline V gene encodes CDR1 DFQATT and CDR2 SNEGSKA (reference sequence). The CDR3, as DNA: TGCAGTGCCTCAGACAGGGGGCGAATATTCTACGAGCAGTACTTC. This codes for CSASDRGRIFYEQYF.

This clonotype was recorded a few times. The chain combines TRBV5-1 with TRBJ1-6, with TRBD1 matching over 9 bases. Germline values: CDR1 SGHRS, CDR2 YFSETQ. J was trimmed by 7 bases and V by 4 bases; bases with no gene match: 6. CDR3 length equals 15 residues. CDR3: CASSATGQGNSPLHF. CDR3 bases: TGCGCCAGCAGCGCGACAGGACAGGGGAATTCACCCCTCCACTTT.

The chain employs TRBV5-1 and TRBJ2-7; 9 nucleotides agree with TRBD1. V shed 4 bases, J shed 3 bases, and the junction held 8 bases outside the gene matches. Germline CDR1 SGHRS, CDR2 YFSETQ. CDR3 length equals 15 residues. Here the CDR3 DNA reads TGCGCCAGCAGCCCACCGGAGACAGGGGGCTACGAGCAGTACTTC. This translates into CASSPPETGGYEQYF.

The CDR3, as DNA: TGTGCCACCAGCAGAGATCCGAAGGGCGTGCAGTACTTC. It encodes CATSRDPKGVQYF. The chain uses TRBV15 and TRBJ2-7, with no clear D. Germline V gene sequence: CDR1 LNHNV, CDR2 YYDKDF (reference sequence). V lost 0 bases, J lost 9 bases, and 12 bases lay in between. The CDR3 length is 13 residues.

The J gene is TRBJ2-3, the V gene TRBV11-2; no clear D. This CDR3 region has 12 residues. Trimming took off 4 bases at V and 6 bases at J, with 8 bases between the two ends. The germline V gene has CDR1 SGHAT and CDR2 FQNNGV. The CDR3: CASSSIRDTQYF. The CDR3, as DNA: TGTGCCAGCAGCTCTATCAGGGATACGCAGTATTTT.

This clonotype was counted a few times. The chain combines TRBV29-1 with TRBJ1-1, with D unresolved. Deletions cut 3 bases from V and 6 bases from J, with 5 bases between. CDR1 is SQVTM and CDR2 is ANQGSEA in the germline V gene. The CDR3 totals 10 residues. This CDR3 is CSVEGSEAFF. The CDR3 coding sequence is TGCAGCGTTGAGGGGTCTGAAGCTTTCTTT. Full variable domain (outside the CDR3, taken from reference TRBV29-1 and TRBJ1-1): SAVISQKPSRDICQRGTSLTIQCQVDSQVTMMFWYRQQPGQSLTLIATANQGSEATYESGFVIDKFPISRPNLTFSTLTVSNMSPEDSSIYLCSVEGSEAFFGQGTRLTVV.

This clonotype was counted only a few times. The J gene is TRBJ1-2, the V gene TRBV28, with 7 nucleotides matching TRBD1. The CDR3 is 14 amino acids. Germline loops: CDR1 MDHEN, CDR2 SYDVKM. Trimming at V came to 7 bases and at J to 5 bases, leaving 10 bases not matched to a gene. In DNA, the CDR3 is TGTGCCAGCACCTCACAGGGGCCCCCTTATGGCTACACCTTC. It yields the protein CASTSQGPPYGYTF.